These T cell receptor beta chains were read from a single sample in a study of cytomegalovirus exposure and HLA in healthy donors. Only in-frame clones appear in the TCRdb table, and some are missing; sequencing was by immunoSEQ multiplex PCR. The sample records 150,000 to 170,000 clones, roughly three quarters being singletons. The sequenced sample consisted of PBMCs. These receptors were obtained from a man aged 25-40 years in good health and CMV-seropositive. The CDR3 runs from the conserved cysteine through the conserved F or W. A D gene is named only where the DNA matches it firmly. Only part of the rows carry a size: once, few, many, or a class if the clone is expanded.

size	V	length	D	J	CDR3	DNA
once	TRBV7-9	15	TRBD1	TRBJ1-4	CASSLQGAVFEKLFF	TGTGCCAGCAGCTTACAGGGGGCAGTTTTCGAAAAACTGTTTTTT
.	TRBV27	12	.	TRBJ2-7	CASSFFVNEQYF	TGTGCCAGCAGTTTCTTCGTAAACGAGCAGTACTTC
.	TRBV5-4	13	.	TRBJ1-1	CASSPTRITEAFF	TGTGCCAGCAGTCCTACTCGAATAACTGAAGCTTTCTTT
once	TRBV5-4	13	.	TRBJ2-7	CASSLAGSYEQYF	TGTGCCAGCAGCTTAGCCGGGTCCTACGAGCAGTACTTC
.	TRBV9	16	TRBD1	TRBJ2-7	CASSGGQGALSYEQYF	TGTGCCAGCAGCGGGGGACAGGGGGCTCTGTCCTACGAGCAGTACTTC
.	TRBV2	15	TRBD2	TRBJ2-1	CASSRLARSYNEQFF	TGTGCCAGCAGTCGACTAGCACGGTCCTACAATGAGCAGTTCTTC
.	TRBV30	12	TRBD1	TRBJ1-5	CALRQGDQPQHF	TGTGCCCTTCGACAGGGGGATCAGCCCCAGCATTTT
.	TRBV10-1	13	TRBD2	TRBJ2-2	CASRGGGTGELFF	TGCGCCAGCAGGGGCGGGGGCACCGGGGAGCTGTTTTTT
few	TRBV10-1	15	TRBD2	TRBJ2-1	CASSPGLAGTDEQFF	TGCGCCAGCAGCCCGGGACTAGCGGGAACAGATGAGCAGTTCTTC
.	TRBV18	12	.	TRBJ1-5	CASSPSGQPQHF	TGTGCCAGCTCACCATCGGGGCAGCCCCAGCATTTT
once	TRBV5-1	15	TRBD2	TRBJ2-2	CASSQMSGGTGELFF	TGCGCCAGCAGCCAGATGTCGGGAGGTACCGGGGAGCTGTTTTTT
.	TRBV19	13	.	TRBJ1-5	CASSIIGDQPQHF	TGTGCCAGTAGTATTATAGGGGATCAGCCCCAGCATTTT
.	TRBV29-1	15	TRBD2	TRBJ2-7	CSVRKGGTSGYEQYF	TGCAGCGTCCGCAAGGGGGGAACTAGCGGGTACGAGCAGTACTTC
.	TRBV6-1	15	.	TRBJ2-7	CASSERRVRTYEQYF	TGTGCCAGCAGTGAACGGCGGGTGAGAACCTACGAGCAGTACTTC
.	TRBV7-9	15	.	TRBJ2-3	CASSWGSRGADTQYF	TGTGCCAGCAGCTGGGGGAGCAGGGGTGCAGATACGCAGTATTTT
.	TRBV7-6	14	.	TRBJ1-5	CASSLGVSNQPQHF	TGTGCCAGCAGCTTAGGAGTTAGCAATCAGCCCCAGCATTTT
.	TRBV6-5	14	.	TRBJ1-1	CASSPPGGGTEAFF	TGTGCCAGCAGCCCCCCGGGGGGAGGAACTGAAGCTTTCTTT
.	TRBV13	15	.	TRBJ1-3	CASSRQGGAGNTIYF	TGTGCCAGCAGCCGACAAGGGGGGGCTGGAAACACCATATATTTT
.	TRBV19	16	.	TRBJ2-2	CASSIAPQGFPGELFF	TGTGCCAGTAGTATAGCCCCACAGGGATTCCCCGGGGAGCTGTTTTTT
.	TRBV30	18	TRBD2	TRBJ2-5	CAWSPGLAGGRYQETQYF	TGTGCCTGGAGTCCAGGACTAGCGGGGGGCCGGTACCAAGAGACCCAGTACTTC
.	TRBV6-1	11	.	TRBJ1-4	CASSDLEKLFF	TGTGCCAGCAGTGATCTTGAAAAACTGTTTTTT
.	TRBV4-1	17	TRBD1	TRBJ1-5	CASSQRTGEDSNQPQHF	TGCGCCAGCAGCCAACGGACAGGGGAGGATAGCAATCAGCCCCAGCATTTT
few	TRBV30	15	TRBD2	TRBJ2-3	CAWSPNGLAGDTQYF	TGTGCCTGGAGTCCAAATGGACTAGCGGGGGACACGCAGTATTTT
.	TRBV5-1	16	.	TRBJ1-2	CASSARTGGPNYGYTF	TGCGCCAGCAGCGCCCGGACGGGGGGCCCTAACTATGGCTACACCTTC
.	TRBV6-5	13	.	TRBJ1-1	CASSSPMEVKAFF	TGTGCCAGCAGTTCCCCGATGGAGGTGAAAGCTTTCTTT
.	TRBV5-1	15	TRBD1	TRBJ1-6	CASSTRQGGNSPLHF	TGCGCCAGCAGCACGCGACAGGGGGGGAATTCACCCCTCCACTTT
few	TRBV7-9	15	.	TRBJ1-1	CASSPEEVLNTEAFF	TGTGCCAGCAGCCCAGAGGAAGTCTTGAACACTGAAGCTTTCTTT
.	TRBV19	14	TRBD2	TRBJ2-5	CASSFSGTQETQYF	TGTGCCAGTAGTTTTAGCGGGACCCAAGAGACCCAGTACTTC
.	TRBV7-3	18	TRBD1	TRBJ2-6	CASSSPGQEVSGANVLTF	TGTGCCAGCAGCTCTCCGGGACAGGAGGTCTCTGGGGCCAACGTCCTGACTTTC
.	TRBV27	18	.	TRBJ1-5	CASSSQFGTKPSNQPQHF	TGTGCCAGCAGTTCCCAATTCGGGACAAAGCCGAGCAATCAGCCCCAGCATTTT
.	TRBV29-1	12	.	TRBJ1-1	CSGGQMNTEAFF	TGCAGCGGAGGACAGATGAACACTGAAGCTTTCTTT
.	TRBV7-8	15	.	TRBJ1-5	CASSLALGGNQPQHF	TGTGCCAGCAGCTTAGCGTTAGGCGGTAATCAGCCCCAGCATTTT
.	TRBV29-1	13	TRBD2	TRBJ2-1	CSGVSGSGNEQFF	TGCAGCGGGGTTAGCGGGAGTGGAAATGAGCAGTTCTTC
.	TRBV5-1	14	TRBD2	TRBJ2-7	CASRTSGQAYEQYF	TGCGCCAGCAGAACTAGCGGGCAAGCCTACGAGCAGTACTTC
.	TRBV27	16	TRBD1	TRBJ1-1	CASSSPRTGGNTEAFF	TGTGCCAGCAGTTCTCCCCGGACAGGGGGGAACACTGAAGCTTTCTTT
.	TRBV7-8	15	TRBD1	TRBJ2-7	CASSLEDRGNYEQYF	TGTGCCAGCAGCTTAGAAGACAGGGGAAACTACGAGCAGTACTTC
.	TRBV29-1	10	.	TRBJ2-5	CSVAGETQYF	TGCAGCGTTGCAGGGGAGACCCAGTACTTC
.	TRBV6-5	15	TRBD1	TRBJ1-5	CASSGGQGADQPQHF	TGTGCCAGCAGTGGGGGACAGGGGGCGGATCAGCCCCAGCATTTT
.	TRBV5-5	16	TRBD2	TRBJ2-1	CASSLERGLSYNEQFF	TGTGCCAGCAGCTTGGAGCGGGGACTCTCGTACAATGAGCAGTTCTTC
.	TRBV13	15	.	TRBJ1-2	CASSRGAGEEYGYTF	TGTGCCAGCAGCCGAGGGGCGGGGGAGGAATATGGCTACACCTTC
.	TRBV7-9	15	TRBD2	TRBJ2-1	CASSSGGALYNEQFF	TGTGCCAGCAGCTCCGGGGGGGCGCTTTACAATGAGCAGTTCTTC
.	TRBV6-5	13	.	TRBJ1-2	CASSARDTKGYTF	TGTGCCAGCAGCGCCCGGGACACCAAGGGCTACACCTTC
.	TRBV5-4	15	TRBD1	TRBJ2-1	CASSAGQGPYNEQFF	TGTGCCAGCAGCGCCGGACAGGGGCCTTACAATGAGCAGTTCTTC
.	TRBV28	15	.	TRBJ2-7	CASSPGQGYSYEQYF	TGTGCCAGCAGCCCCGGTCAGGGCTACTCCTACGAGCAGTACTTC
.	TRBV7-9	17	TRBD2	TRBJ2-2	CASSSPRGGSYTGELFF	TGTGCCAGCAGCTCCCCCCGGGGCGGGAGTTACACCGGGGAGCTGTTTTTT
.	TRBV2	14	TRBD1	TRBJ1-3	CASTMTGSGNTIYF	TGTGCCAGCACCATGACAGGGTCTGGAAACACCATATATTTT
.	TRBV30	14	TRBD1	TRBJ1-3	CAWNTGGYGNTIYF	TGTGCCTGGAACACAGGGGGTTATGGAAACACCATATATTTT
.	TRBV5-1	14	.	TRBJ2-2	CASSSTGSTGELFF	TGCGCCAGCAGCTCTACAGGAAGCACCGGGGAGCTGTTTTTT
.	TRBV30	14	.	TRBJ2-1	CAWSKGGGYNEQFF	TGTGCCTGGAGCAAAGGGGGGGGGTACAATGAGCAGTTCTTC